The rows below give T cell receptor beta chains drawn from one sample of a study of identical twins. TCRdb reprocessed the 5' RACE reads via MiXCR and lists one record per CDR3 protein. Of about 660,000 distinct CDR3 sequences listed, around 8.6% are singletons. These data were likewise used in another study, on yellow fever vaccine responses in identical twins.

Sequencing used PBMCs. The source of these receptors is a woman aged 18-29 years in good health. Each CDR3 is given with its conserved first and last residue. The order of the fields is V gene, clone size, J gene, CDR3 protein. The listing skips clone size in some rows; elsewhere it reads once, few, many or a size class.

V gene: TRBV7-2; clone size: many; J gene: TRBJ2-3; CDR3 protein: CASSLYTPTDTQYF
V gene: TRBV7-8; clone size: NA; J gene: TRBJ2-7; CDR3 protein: CASSQTSGGAEQYF
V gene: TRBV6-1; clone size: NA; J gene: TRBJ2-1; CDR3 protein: CASSTRRDRGSNEQFF
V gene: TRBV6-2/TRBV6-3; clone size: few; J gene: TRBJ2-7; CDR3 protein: CASRYGRVRSYEQYF
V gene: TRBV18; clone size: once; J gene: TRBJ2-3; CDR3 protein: CASSPPTSGLDTQYF
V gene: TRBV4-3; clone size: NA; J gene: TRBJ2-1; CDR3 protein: CASSQDYLLTYNEQFF
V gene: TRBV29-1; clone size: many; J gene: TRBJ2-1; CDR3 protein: CSAIGTASSYNEQFF
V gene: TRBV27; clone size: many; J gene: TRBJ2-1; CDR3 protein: CASGRLSSYNEQFF
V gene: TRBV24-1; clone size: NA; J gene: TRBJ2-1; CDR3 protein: CATSDIAQGWSNEQFF
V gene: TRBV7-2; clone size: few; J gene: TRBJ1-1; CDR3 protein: CASSRTGTVAGTEAFF